This T cell receptor beta chain was profiled in a study of blood T cells in healthy people across ages. Notes on the study in general: While age rose, TCR beta diversity per million T cells dropped in a roughly linear way.

Regarding this clonotype: The antigen remains undetermined.

Per the germline V gene, CDR1 is SGHVS and CDR2 is FQNEAQ. The CDR3 loop spans 14 amino acids. V was shortened by 1 base and J by 1 base, with 7 bases between the two germline ends. A sample-barcoded 5' primer and a J-beta primer mix were used in a second PCR of roughly 7 to 12 cycles. TCRdb itself ran the 5' RACE reads through MiXCR, one entry per CDR3 protein. This sample carries 1,500,000 or so distinct CDR3 sequences, 45% to 70% of them seen once, and the ten largest clones take about 6.3%. The chain couples TRBV7-8 to TRBJ1-1; D is undetermined. The TCR sequence derives from a man aged 18 to 29 in good health. Material: blood. CDR3 sequence (DNA): TGTGCCAGCAGCTTAGTGCCGTGGAACACTGAAGCTTTCTTT. It specifies CASSLVPWNTEAFF.